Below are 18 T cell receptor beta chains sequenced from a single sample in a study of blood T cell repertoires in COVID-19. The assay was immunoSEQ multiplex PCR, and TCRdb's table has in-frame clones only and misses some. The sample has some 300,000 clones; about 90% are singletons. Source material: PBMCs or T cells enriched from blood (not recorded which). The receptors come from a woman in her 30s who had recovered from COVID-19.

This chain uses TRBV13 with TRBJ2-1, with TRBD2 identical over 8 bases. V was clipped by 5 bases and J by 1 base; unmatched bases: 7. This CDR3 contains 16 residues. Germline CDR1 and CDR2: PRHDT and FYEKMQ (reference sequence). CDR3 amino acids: CASSARTSRSYNEQFF. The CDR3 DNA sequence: TGTGCCAGCAGCGCCCGGACTAGCCGATCCTACAATGAGCAGTTCTTC. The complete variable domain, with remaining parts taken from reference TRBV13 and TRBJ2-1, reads AAGVIQSPRHLIKEKRETATLKCYPIPRHDTVYWYQQGPGQDPQFLISFYEKMQSDKGSIPDRFSAQQFSDYHSELNMSSLELGDSALYFCASSARTSRSYNEQFFGPGTRLTVL.

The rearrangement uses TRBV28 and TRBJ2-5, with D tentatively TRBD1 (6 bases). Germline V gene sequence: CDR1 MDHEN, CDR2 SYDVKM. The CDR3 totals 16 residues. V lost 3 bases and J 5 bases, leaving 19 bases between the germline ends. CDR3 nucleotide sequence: TGTGCCAGCAGTTTTAGTAGAACAGGGAGAGGCGAGACCCAGTACTTC. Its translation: CASSFSRTGRGETQYF.

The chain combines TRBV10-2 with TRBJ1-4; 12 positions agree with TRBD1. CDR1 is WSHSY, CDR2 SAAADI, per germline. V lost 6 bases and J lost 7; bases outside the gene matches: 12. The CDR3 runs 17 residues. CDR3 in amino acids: CASRGTGGARWGEKLFF. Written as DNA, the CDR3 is TGCGCCAGCAGGGGGACAGGGGGCGCACGGTGGGGTGAAAAACTGTTTTTT.

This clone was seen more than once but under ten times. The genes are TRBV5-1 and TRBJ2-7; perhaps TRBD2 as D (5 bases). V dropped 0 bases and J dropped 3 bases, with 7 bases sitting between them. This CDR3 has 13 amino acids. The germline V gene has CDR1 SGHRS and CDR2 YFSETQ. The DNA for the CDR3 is TGCGCCAGCAGCTTGGACGGGAACTACGAGCAGTACTTC. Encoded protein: CASSLDGNYEQYF.

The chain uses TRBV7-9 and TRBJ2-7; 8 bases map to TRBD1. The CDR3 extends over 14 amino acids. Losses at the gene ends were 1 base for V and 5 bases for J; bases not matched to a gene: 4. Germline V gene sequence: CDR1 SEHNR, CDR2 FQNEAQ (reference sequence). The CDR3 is CASSLGGQGNEQYF. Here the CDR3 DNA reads TGTGCCAGCAGCTTAGGTGGACAGGGCAACGAGCAGTACTTC.

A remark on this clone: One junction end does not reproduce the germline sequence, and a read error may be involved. The CDR3 is CASALQGGLDGYTF. The CDR3 region has the DNA TGTGCCAGCGCCCTGCAAGGGGGTTTGGATGGCTATACCTTC. V and J are TRBV3-1 (or the pseudogene TRBV3-2) and TRBJ1-2; D perhaps matches TRBD1 (6 bases). Germline values: CDR1 LGHDT, CDR2 YNNKEL (reference sequence). This CDR3 has 14 residues.

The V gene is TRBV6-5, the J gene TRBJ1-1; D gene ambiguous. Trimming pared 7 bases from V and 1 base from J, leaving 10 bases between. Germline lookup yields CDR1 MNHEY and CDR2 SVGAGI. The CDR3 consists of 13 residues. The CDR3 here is CASIPRGNTEAFF. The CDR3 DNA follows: TGTGCCAGCATCCCCCGGGGGAACACTGAAGCTTTCTTT.

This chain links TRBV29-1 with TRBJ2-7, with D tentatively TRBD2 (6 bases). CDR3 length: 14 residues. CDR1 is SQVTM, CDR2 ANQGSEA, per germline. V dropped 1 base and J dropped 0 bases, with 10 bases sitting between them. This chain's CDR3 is CSVEAWGGSYEQYF. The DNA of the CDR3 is TGCAGCGTTGAAGCCTGGGGAGGCTCCTACGAGCAGTACTTC.

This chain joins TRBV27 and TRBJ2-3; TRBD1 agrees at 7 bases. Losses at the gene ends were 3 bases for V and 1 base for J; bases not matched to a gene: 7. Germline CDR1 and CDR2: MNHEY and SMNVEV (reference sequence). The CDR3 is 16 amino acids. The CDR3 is CASSFLQGFGTDTQYF. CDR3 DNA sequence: TGTGCCAGCAGTTTTCTACAGGGGTTCGGCACAGATACGCAGTATTTT.

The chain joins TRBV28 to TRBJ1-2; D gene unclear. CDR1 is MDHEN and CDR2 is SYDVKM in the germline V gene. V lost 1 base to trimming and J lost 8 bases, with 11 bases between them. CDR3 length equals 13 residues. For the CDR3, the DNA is TGTGCCAGCAGTTTATTATCCCTAGAAGGCTACACCTTC. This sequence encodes CASSLLSLEGYTF.

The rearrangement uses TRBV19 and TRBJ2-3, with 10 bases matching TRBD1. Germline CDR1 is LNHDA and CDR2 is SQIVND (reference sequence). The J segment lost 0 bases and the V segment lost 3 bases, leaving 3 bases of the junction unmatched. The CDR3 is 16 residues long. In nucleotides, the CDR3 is TGTGCCAGTAGTATTCAGGGACAGGGGAGCACAGATACGCAGTATTTT. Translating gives CASSIQGQGSTDTQYF.

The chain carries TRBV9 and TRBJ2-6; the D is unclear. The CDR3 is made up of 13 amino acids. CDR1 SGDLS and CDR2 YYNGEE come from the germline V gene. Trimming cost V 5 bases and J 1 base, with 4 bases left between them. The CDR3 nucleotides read TGTGCCAGCAGATCGTCTGGGGCCAACGTCCTGACTTTC. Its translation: CASRSSGANVLTF.

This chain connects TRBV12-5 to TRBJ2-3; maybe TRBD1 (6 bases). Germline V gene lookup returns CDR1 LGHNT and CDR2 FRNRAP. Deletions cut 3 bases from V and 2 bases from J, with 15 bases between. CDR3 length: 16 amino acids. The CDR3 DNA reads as TGTGCTAGTGGTTTCGGACCGGCAGGGGCCACAGATACGCAGTATTTT. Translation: CASGFGPAGATDTQYF.

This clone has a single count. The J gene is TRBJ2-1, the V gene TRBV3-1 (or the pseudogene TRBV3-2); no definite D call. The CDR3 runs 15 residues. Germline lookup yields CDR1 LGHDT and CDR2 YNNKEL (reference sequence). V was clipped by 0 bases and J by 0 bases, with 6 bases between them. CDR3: CASSQEPGSYNEQFF. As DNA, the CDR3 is TGTGCCAGCAGCCAAGAGCCCGGCTCCTACAATGAGCAGTTCTTC.

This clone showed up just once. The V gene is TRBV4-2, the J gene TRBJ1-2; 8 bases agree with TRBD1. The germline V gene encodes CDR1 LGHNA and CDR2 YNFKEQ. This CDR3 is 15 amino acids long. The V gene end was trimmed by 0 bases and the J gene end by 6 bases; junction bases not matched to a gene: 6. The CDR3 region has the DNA TGTGCCAGCAGCCAAGATGGCCAGGGGGCCAATGGCTACACCTTC. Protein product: CASSQDGQGANGYTF.

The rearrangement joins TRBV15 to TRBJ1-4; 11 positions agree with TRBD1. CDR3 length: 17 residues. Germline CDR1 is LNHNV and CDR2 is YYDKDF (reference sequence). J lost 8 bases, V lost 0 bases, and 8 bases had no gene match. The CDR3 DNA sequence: TGTGCCACCAGCAGAGATGGGCCGGGACAGGGGGGAGAAAAACTGTTTTTT. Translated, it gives CATSRDGPGQGGEKLFF.

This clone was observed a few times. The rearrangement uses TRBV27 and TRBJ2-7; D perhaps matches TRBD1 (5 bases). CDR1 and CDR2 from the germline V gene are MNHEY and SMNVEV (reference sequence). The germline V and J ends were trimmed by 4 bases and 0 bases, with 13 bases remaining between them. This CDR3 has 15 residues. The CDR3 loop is CASSSPAGRSYEQYF. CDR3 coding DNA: TGTGCCAGCAGTTCCCCCGCAGGGCGCTCCTACGAGCAGTACTTC.

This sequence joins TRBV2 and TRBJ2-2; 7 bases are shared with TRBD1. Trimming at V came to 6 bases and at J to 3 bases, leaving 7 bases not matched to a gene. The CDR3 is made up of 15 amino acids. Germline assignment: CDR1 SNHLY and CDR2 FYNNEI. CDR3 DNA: TGTGCCAGCAGGGCACAGGGGTCGGACACCGGGGAGCTGTTTTTT. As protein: CASRAQGSDTGELFF.